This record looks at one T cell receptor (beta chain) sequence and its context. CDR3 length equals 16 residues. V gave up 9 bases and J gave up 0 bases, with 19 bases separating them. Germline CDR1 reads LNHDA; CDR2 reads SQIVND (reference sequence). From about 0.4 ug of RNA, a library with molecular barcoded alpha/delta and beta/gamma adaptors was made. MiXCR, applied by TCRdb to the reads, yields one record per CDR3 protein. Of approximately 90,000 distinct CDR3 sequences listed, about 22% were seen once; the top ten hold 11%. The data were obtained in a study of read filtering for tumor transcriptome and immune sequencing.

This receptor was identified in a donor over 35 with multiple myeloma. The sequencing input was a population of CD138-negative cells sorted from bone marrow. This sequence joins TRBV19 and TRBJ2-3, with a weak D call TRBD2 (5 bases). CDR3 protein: CASKTAGPASTDTQYF. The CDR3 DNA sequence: TGTGCCAGCAAAACCGCGGGCCCCGCTAGCACAGATACGCAGTATTTT.